The 28 T cell receptor beta chains presented below share a single source sample, sequenced in a study of human T cells and chemical hapten exposure. Described time point: pre-sensitization, week 0. Treatment meaning: therapeutic diphenylcyclopropenone sensitization with weekly scalp DPC. TCRdb ran MiXCR on the RACE reads and lists one entry per CDR3 protein. The data show roughly 380,000 distinct CDR3 sequences, with roughly 5.3% seen just once and just over 2.5% held by the top ten. The sequences come from whole blood, collected in connection with sensitization to the hapten diphenylcyclopropenone (DPC). These receptors all stem from a woman aged 50 to 65 with alopecia areata. Some clones in this sample may be carry-over from other donors' samples.

This clonotype was observed many times. The chain recombines TRBV28 with TRBJ2-7; 9 bases are a match to TRBD1. Germline trimming cut 8 bases from V and 5 bases from J; bases unmatched to any gene: 16. Germline V CDR1 and CDR2: MDHEN, SYDVKM. The CDR3 is 16 amino acids. The CDR3 here is CASAMLPGQGPHEQYF. In DNA form, the CDR3 reads TGTGCCAGCGCTATGCTTCCGGGACAGGGACCCCACGAGCAGTACTTC.

This clonotype was found many times. V gene TRBV10-2 combines with J gene TRBJ2-2; no firm D call. Per the germline V gene, CDR1 is WSHSY and CDR2 is SAAADI. The V gene lost 4 bases and the J gene lost 5 bases, with 8 bases spanning the gap. The CDR3 is made up of 13 amino acids. As DNA, the CDR3 is TGCGCCAGCAGTGCCCTAACAACCGGGGAGCTGTTTTTT. It codes for CASSALTTGELFF.

This clonotype was observed at least ten times. The chain has TRBV7-3 and TRBJ1-6; possibly TRBD1 for D (6 bases). This CDR3 region has 16 residues. Germline V gene lookup returns CDR1 SGHTA and CDR2 FQGTGA. V was clipped by 0 bases and J by 7 bases, with 13 bases between them. The CDR3 is CASSLTPRGGNSPLHF. The CDR3 DNA reads TGTGCCAGCAGCTTAACTCCGAGGGGGGGCAATTCACCCCTCCACTTT.

This sequence joins TRBV27 and TRBJ2-5; D may be TRBD2 (6 bases). This CDR3 region has 13 residues. V lost 0 bases and J lost 9, with 11 bases in between. From germline, CDR1 is MNHEY and CDR2 SMNVEV (reference sequence). The CDR3 DNA follows: TGTGCCAGCAGTTTATCGCCTCCGGGAGCCCAGTACTTC. Translated, it gives CASSLSPPGAQYF.

This clonotype was seen only a few times. The chain is built from TRBV12-3 or TRBV12-4 and TRBJ2-1; TRBD2 matches 9 bases. V was clipped by 6 bases and J by 6 bases; unmatched bases: 15. The CDR3 loop spans 17 amino acids. This chain's CDR3 is CASRVLIAGDQPNEQFF. CDR3 coding DNA: TGTGCCAGCAGGGTACTCATAGCGGGAGACCAGCCCAATGAGCAGTTCTTC.

This rearrangement joins TRBV11-2 to TRBJ2-5; D is ambiguous. Trimming stripped 6 bases from V and 0 bases from J, with 5 bases between. Germline V gene data show CDR1 as SGHAT and CDR2 as FQNNGV. The CDR3 sequence is 12 residues long. This CDR3 is CASRSYQETQYF. The CDR3 DNA is TGTGCCAGCAGATCCTACCAAGAGACCCAGTACTTC.

This clonotype was recorded a few times. This chain connects TRBV5-6 to TRBJ1-2, with D tentatively TRBD1 (5 bases). The CDR3 spans 14 residues. CDR1 is SGHDT and CDR2 is YYEEEE in the germline V gene. Trimming removed 0 bases from V and 0 bases from J, with 6 bases in between. The DNA for the CDR3 is TGTGCCAGCAGCTTGGAAGGGGCTAACTATGGCTACACCTTC. The encoded protein is CASSLEGANYGYTF.

The V gene is TRBV5-1, the J gene TRBJ2-3; TRBD2 is a possible D gene (7 bases). From germline, CDR1 is SGHRS and CDR2 YFSETQ. This CDR3 is built from 16 residues. Trimming shortened V by 4 bases and J by 0 bases, and 15 bases separated the two germline ends. The CDR3 spells CASSVRGGASTDTQYF. The CDR3 DNA reads TGCGCCAGCAGCGTGAGAGGGGGGGCGAGCACAGATACGCAGTATTTT.

This clonotype was observed a handful of times. The chain carries TRBV4-3 and TRBJ2-6, with TRBD2 as a possible D gene (5 bases). Trimming stripped 0 bases from V and 2 bases from J, with 5 bases between. CDR3 length equals 15 residues. Germline CDR1 and CDR2: LGHNA and YSLEER. CDR3 in amino acids: CASSQELAGANVLTF. The CDR3 bases are TGCGCCAGCAGCCAAGAACTAGCTGGGGCCAACGTCCTGACTTTC.

This clonotype was seen repeatedly, ten times or more. The chain uses TRBV28 and TRBJ1-1; no reliable D call. V lost 2 bases and J 0 bases, leaving 7 bases between the germline ends. The CDR3 totals 14 residues. From germline, CDR1 is MDHEN and CDR2 SYDVKM. CDR3 in DNA: TGTGCCAGCAGTTTAGGGCTCATGAACACTGAAGCTTTCTTT. As protein: CASSLGLMNTEAFF. Full variable domain (outside the CDR3, taken from reference TRBV28 and TRBJ1-1): DVKVTQSSRYLVKRTGEKVFLECVQDMDHENMFWYRQDPGLGLRLIYFSYDVKMKEKGDIPEGYSVSREKKERFSLILESASTNQTSMYLCASSLGLMNTEAFFGQGTRLTVV.

This clonotype has ten or more counts. The CDR3 is CASSLGIGRGDETQYF. CDR3 in DNA: TGCGCCAGCAGCTTGGGGATTGGAAGGGGCGATGAGACCCAGTACTTC. The chain links TRBV5-1 to TRBJ2-5, with D perhaps matching TRBD1 (5 bases). The CDR3 contains 16 residues. The V gene's germline CDR1 is SGHRS and CDR2 YFSETQ. With 0 bases removed from V and 5 bases from J, the gap between germline ends came to 17 bases.

This sequence joins TRBV7-9 and TRBJ2-4, with D perhaps being TRBD1 or TRBD2 (5 bases each). Trimming took off 1 base at V and 8 bases at J, with 9 bases between the two ends. The CDR3 loop spans 13 amino acids. Germline assignment: CDR1 SEHNR and CDR2 FQNEAQ (reference sequence). Here the CDR3 reads CASSLVQGDIQYF. The CDR3 DNA follows: TGTGCCAGCAGCTTAGTCCAGGGAGACATTCAGTACTTC.

In its sample, this clonotype was seen many times. This sequence joins TRBV20-1 and TRBJ2-1; 7 bases are a match to TRBD2. J lost 6 bases, V lost 0 bases, and 5 bases had no gene match. The CDR3 is 14 residues long. The germline V gene encodes CDR1 DFQATT and CDR2 SNEGSKA (reference sequence). The CDR3 spells CSARDWTSINEQFF. The CDR3 DNA reads TGCAGTGCTAGAGACTGGACTAGTATCAATGAGCAGTTCTTC.

The V call is TRBV7-9, the J call TRBJ2-1; no definite D call. Trimming removed 5 bases from V and 0 bases from J, with 17 bases in between. CDR1 is SEHNR and CDR2 is FQNEAQ in the germline V gene (reference sequence). This CDR3 is built from 17 residues. CDR3 sequence reads: CASSPTSNSSSYNEQFF. In DNA form, the CDR3 reads TGTGCCAGCAGCCCGACGTCTAACTCGAGCTCCTACAATGAGCAGTTCTTC.

This clonotype has at least ten counts. This chain uses TRBV12-3 or TRBV12-4 with TRBJ2-7; 10 bases are a match to TRBD1. J lost 6 bases, V lost 4 bases, and 6 bases had no gene match. The CDR3 spans 14 residues. CDR3 nucleotide sequence: TGTGCCAGCAGTTACCGGGACAGGGGCGGCGAGCAGTACTTC. Protein sequence: CASSYRDRGGEQYF.

This clonotype was seen many times. The rearrangement links TRBV6-6 to TRBJ2-3; 7 nucleotides match TRBD2. Germline trimming cut 2 bases from V and 2 bases from J; bases unmatched to any gene: 4. The germline V gene has CDR1 MNHNY and CDR2 SVGAGI (reference sequence). This CDR3 comprises 15 residues. The CDR3 DNA sequence: TGTGCCAGCAGTTACGGGCTAGCGGACACAGATACGCAGTATTTT. Translating gives CASSYGLADTDTQYF.

This clonotype turned up a few times. V usage is TRBV20-1 and J usage is TRBJ1-5, with D perhaps TRBD1 (5 bases). The CDR3 totals 14 residues. The V end was cut by 6 bases, the J end by 2 bases, with 14 bases between. Germline CDR1 is DFQATT and CDR2 is SNEGSKA (reference sequence). CDR3 region: CSAARGNGNQPQHF. The CDR3 DNA reads TGCAGTGCCGCCCGGGGGAATGGCAATCAGCCCCAGCATTTT.

This clonotype was detected only a few times. The V gene is TRBV11-2, the J gene TRBJ2-1; 7 bases fit TRBD2. Germline V gives CDR1 SGHAT, CDR2 FQNNGV. V lost 7 bases, J lost 7 bases, and 13 bases stayed unmatched. This CDR3 is built from 15 residues. CDR3 residues: CASIPLGPGRNEQFF. In DNA, the CDR3 is TGTGCCAGCATCCCTCTTGGTCCCGGGAGGAATGAGCAGTTCTTC. The whole variable domain, filled in from reference TRBV11-2 and TRBJ2-1, reads EAGVAQSPRYKIIEKRQSVAFWCNPISGHATLYWYQQILGQGPKLLIQFQNNGVVDDSQLPKDRFSAERLKGVDSTLKIQPAKLEDSAVYLCASIPLGPGRNEQFFGPGTRLTVL.

This clonotype appeared many times. The chain employs TRBV12-3 or TRBV12-4 and TRBJ2-6; tentative D call: TRBD1 (5 bases). The CDR3 totals 15 residues. Trimming stripped 5 bases from V and 2 bases from J, with 10 bases between. The CDR3 region has the DNA TGTGCCAGCAGTCCCAGGGCACCTGGGGCCAACGTCCTGACTTTC. This sequence encodes CASSPRAPGANVLTF.

This clonotype was seen only a few times. V usage is TRBV7-9 and J usage is TRBJ2-4; tentatively, D is TRBD2 (5 bases). V lost 3 bases to trimming and J lost 5 bases, with 11 bases between them. The CDR3 runs 14 residues. CDR1 is SEHNR and CDR2 is FQNEAQ in the germline V gene (reference sequence). CDR3 coding DNA: TGTGCCAGCAGCTTCGGGGTGGAGGAAAACATTCAGTACTTC. Its translation: CASSFGVEENIQYF.

This clonotype was counted between two and nine times. The chain is built from TRBV5-1 and TRBJ2-7; TRBD1 agrees at 7 bases. Trimming took 3 bases from V and 1 from J; bases not matched to a gene: 7. CDR1 and CDR2 (germline): SGHRS, YFSETQ. The CDR3 has 15 residues. The CDR3: CASSWATGNSYEQYF. CDR3 nucleotide sequence: TGCGCCAGCAGCTGGGCGACAGGGAATTCCTACGAGCAGTACTTC.

Ten or more counts support this clonotype. The chain combines TRBV28 with TRBJ1-5; D uncertain. The germline V gene has CDR1 MDHEN and CDR2 SYDVKM. Trimming removed 6 bases from V and 0 bases from J, with 6 bases in between. The CDR3 spans 13 residues. CDR3 DNA sequence: TGTGCCAGCAGATCCTATAGCAATCAGCCCCAGCATTTT. Its translation is CASRSYSNQPQHF.

This clonotype was counted many times. J is TRBJ2-1 and V is TRBV6-6; 12 bases line up with TRBD2. Trimming at V came to 6 bases and at J to 9 bases, leaving 3 bases not matched to a gene. CDR1 and CDR2 from the germline V gene are MNHNY and SVGAGI (reference sequence). There are 13 residues in the CDR3. The CDR3 region has the DNA TGTGCCAGCAGCGGGACTAGCGGGTTTGAGCAGTTCTTC. Amino acids: CASSGTSGFEQFF.

The chain recombines TRBV12-3 or TRBV12-4 with TRBJ1-5; the D gene is possibly TRBD1 (5 bases). V was cut by 2 bases and J by 9 bases, with 11 bases left in between. The length of the CDR3 is 13 residues. DNA of the CDR3: TGTGCCAGCAGTTTAAAGGGGCTCGCGCCCCAGCATTTT. Amino acids: CASSLKGLAPQHF.

This clonotype has more than one count but fewer than ten. The rearrangement joins TRBV6-5 to TRBJ1-2, with TRBD1 identical over 9 bases. V lost 6 bases, J lost 4 bases, and 6 bases stayed unmatched. The germline gives CDR1 MNHEY, CDR2 SVGAGI. The CDR3 extends over 14 amino acids. As DNA, the CDR3 is TGTGCCAGCAGCCAAAACAGGGGGCTCTATGGCTACACCTTC. Translation gives CASSQNRGLYGYTF.

The V call is TRBV9, the J call TRBJ2-3; a weak D match, TRBD2 (5 bases). Germline lookup yields CDR1 SGDLS and CDR2 YYNGEE. V lost 1 base and J 2 bases, leaving 8 bases between the germline ends. The CDR3 loop spans 14 amino acids. The DNA of the CDR3 is TGTGCCAGCAGCGTATCTGACTACACAGATACGCAGTATTTT. Its translation: CASSVSDYTDTQYF.

This clonotype was recorded many times. The chain is built from TRBV10-3 and TRBJ2-5; 14 bases are a match to TRBD2. The germline CDR1 and CDR2 sequences are ENHRY and SYGVKD. The length of the CDR3 is 16 residues. V was clipped by 8 bases and J by 2 bases; unmatched bases: 7. CDR3 DNA: TGTGCCATCGGTTTGAGGACTAGCGGGGGGCAAGAGACCCAGTACTTC. Translating gives CAIGLRTSGGQETQYF.

Here the CDR3 reads CASSLPGDSNQPQHF. Here the CDR3 DNA reads TGTGCCAGCAGCTTGCCAGGCGATAGCAATCAGCCCCAGCATTTT. The rearrangement links TRBV7-2 to TRBJ1-5, with no clear D. Germline V gene sequence: CDR1 SGHTA, CDR2 FQGNSA. The germline V and J ends were trimmed by 3 bases and 0 bases, with 9 bases remaining between them. The CDR3 has 15 amino acids.